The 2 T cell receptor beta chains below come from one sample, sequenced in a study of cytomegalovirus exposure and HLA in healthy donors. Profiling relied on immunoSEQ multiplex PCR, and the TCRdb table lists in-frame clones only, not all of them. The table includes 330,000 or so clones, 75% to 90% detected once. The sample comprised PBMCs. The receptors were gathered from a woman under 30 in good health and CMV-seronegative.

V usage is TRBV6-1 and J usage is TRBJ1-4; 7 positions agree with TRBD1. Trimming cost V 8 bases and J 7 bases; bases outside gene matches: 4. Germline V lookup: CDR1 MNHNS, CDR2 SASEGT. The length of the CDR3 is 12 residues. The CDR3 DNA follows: TGTGCCAGCGACCAGGGGGGTGAAAAACTGTTTTTT. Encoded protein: CASDQGGEKLFF.

For the CDR3, the DNA is TGCGCCAGCAGCCAAGGCGCTAGCGGAGGCCAAGAGACCCAGTACTTC. Translation: CASSQGASGGQETQYF. This chain uses TRBV4-1 with TRBJ2-5; 7 positions agree with TRBD2. The CDR3 has 16 residues. The germline gives CDR1 MGHRA, CDR2 YSYEKL. V dropped 1 base and J dropped 1; count of bases not matched to a gene: 6.